The rows below give T cell receptor beta chains drawn from one sample of a study of blood T cell repertoires in COVID-19. The table came from immunoSEQ multiplex PCR; TCRdb's copy has only in-frame clones and leaves some out. This table holds more than 65,000 clones, 60% to 80% found once. The source material was peripheral blood. The receptors stem from a human donor in a cohort sampled during active COVID-19. Both conserved end residues are part of each CDR3. The D gene is left open where the match is weak. The size entry is marked missing in some rows and otherwise reads once, few, many or a size class.

CDR3aa,CDR3nt,j_gene,v_gene,d_gene,abundance
CASSQLGGQTQYF,TGTGCCAGCAGTCAACTAGGGGGCCAGACGCAGTATTTT,TRBJ2-3,TRBV9,TRBD1,.
CASWAVGYTF,TGTGCCAGCTGGGCTGTTGGCTACACCTTC,TRBJ1-2,TRBV28,.,few
CASRKGFRDSPLHF,TGTGCCAGCAGGAAGGGGTTCCGGGATTCACCCCTCCACTTT,TRBJ1-6,TRBV27,.,.
CASSLTTPSGSTDTQYF,TGTGCCAGCAGCCTCACCACCCCTAGCGGGAGCACAGATACGCAGTATTTT,TRBJ2-3,TRBV4-2,TRBD2,.
CASNPGGNYGYTF,TGCGCCAGCAACCCGGGTGGGAACTATGGCTACACCTTC,TRBJ1-2,TRBV5-1,.,.
CASSQEDRGSYNEQFF,TGTGCCAGCAGCCAAGAGGACAGGGGCTCCTACAATGAGCAGTTCTTC,TRBJ2-1,TRBV4-2,TRBD1,.
CASSSDSYEKLFF,TGCGCCAGCAGCTCGGACAGCTATGAAAAACTGTTTTTT,TRBJ1-4,TRBV5-1,.,few
CASSIQGNTEAFF,TGTGCCAGCAGCATACAGGGGAACACTGAAGCTTTCTTT,TRBJ1-1,TRBV7-9,.,few
CASSRYTGYGYTF,TGTGCCAGCAGCCGCTATACAGGCTATGGCTACACCTTC,TRBJ1-2,TRBV13,.,.
CASFLTRGRAEAFF,TGTGCCAGCTTCCTGACCAGGGGTAGGGCTGAAGCTTTCTTT,TRBJ1-1,TRBV6-4,.,.
CASGPQGYEQYF,TGTGCCAGCGGCCCTCAGGGCTACGAGCAGTACTTC,TRBJ2-7,TRBV12-3/TRBV12-4,.,once
CASSLASGAQETQYF,TGTGCCAGCAGCTTGGCTAGCGGAGCCCAAGAGACCCAGTACTTC,TRBJ2-5,TRBV5-4,TRBD2,.
CASSPSGTSTDTQYF,TGCGCCAGCAGCCCCTCCGGGACTAGCACAGATACGCAGTATTTT,TRBJ2-3,TRBV5-1,.,once
CASSPQGFLYNEQFF,TGTGCCAGCAGTCCACAGGGGTTCCTATACAATGAGCAGTTCTTC,TRBJ2-1,TRBV6-6,TRBD1,.
CASSMLVSGTGELFF,TGTGCCAGTAGTATGTTGGTTTCGGGCACCGGGGAGCTGTTTTTT,TRBJ2-2,TRBV19,.,.
CASSPAQQDIQYF,TGTGCCAGCTCACCAGCCCAGCAGGACATTCAGTACTTC,TRBJ2-4,TRBV18,.,.
CATSDTAGSYNEQFF,TGTGCCACCAGTGATACCGCGGGATCCTACAATGAGCAGTTCTTC,TRBJ2-1,TRBV24-1,.,.
CASSLFDRGHEKLFF,TGTGCCAGCAGCTTATTCGACAGGGGGCATGAAAAACTGTTTTTT,TRBJ1-4,TRBV5-4,TRBD1,once
CASSSQGTTNEKLFF,TGTGCCAGCAGCTCCCAGGGTACAACTAATGAAAAACTGTTTTTT,TRBJ1-4,TRBV7-6,.,.
CASSLPTGGSEKLFF,TGTGCCAGCAGCTTACCTACAGGGGGCTCCGAAAAACTGTTTTTT,TRBJ1-4,TRBV7-2,TRBD1,once
CASSSTSVSTDTQYF,TGTGCCAGTAGCTCGACTAGCGTCTCCACAGATACGCAGTATTTT,TRBJ2-3,TRBV19,TRBD2,few
CASRLQDRGEKLFF,TGTGCCAGCAGGCTCCAGGACAGGGGTGAAAAACTGTTTTTT,TRBJ1-4,TRBV4-2,TRBD1,.
CASSHKIAGGQETQYF,TGTGCCAGCAGCCACAAAATAGCGGGGGGGCAAGAGACCCAGTACTTC,TRBJ2-5,TRBV4-2,TRBD2,.
CASSLVGHSMDTEAFF,TGTGCCAGCAGCTTGGTGGGACACTCAATGGACACTGAAGCTTTCTTT,TRBJ1-1,TRBV5-6,.,.
CASSVVAGNTEAFF,TGTGCCAGCAGCGTAGTGGCGGGGAACACTGAAGCTTTCTTT,TRBJ1-1,TRBV9,.,.
CASSTRTGSYNEQFF,TGTGCCAGCAGCACCCGGACAGGCTCCTACAATGAGCAGTTCTTC,TRBJ2-1,TRBV7-2,TRBD1,.
CASRGRGIREQYF,TGTGCCAGCAGGGGCAGGGGGATTCGGGAGCAGTACTTC,TRBJ2-7,TRBV27,TRBD1,.
CASSLAGGTQYF,TGCGCCAGCAGCTTGGCCGGGGGGACGCAGTATTTT,TRBJ2-3,TRBV5-1,TRBD2,.
CASSFPSGLDTQYF,TGCGCCAGCAGCTTCCCTAGCGGTTTGGATACGCAGTATTTT,TRBJ2-3,TRBV5-1,TRBD2,.
CASSPAAGPYEQYF,TGTGCCAGCAGCCCGGCAGCGGGGCCCTACGAGCAGTACTTC,TRBJ2-7,TRBV6-5,TRBD2,.
CASIPERGRGNEQFF,TGTGCCAGCATCCCGGAGCGGGGGAGAGGCAATGAGCAGTTCTTC,TRBJ2-1,TRBV6-5,TRBD2,once
CAWGRTNSPLHF,TGTGCCTGGGGTAGAACTAATTCACCCCTCCACTTT,TRBJ1-6,TRBV30,.,once
CASSYRGRAEKLFF,TGTGCCAGCAGCTACAGGGGGCGAGCGGAAAAACTGTTTTTT,TRBJ1-4,TRBV7-8,TRBD1,.
CSVEFGGTEAFF,TGCAGCGTTGAATTCGGTGGCACTGAAGCTTTCTTT,TRBJ1-1,TRBV29-1,.,few
CASSKVVPKTHNEQFF,TGTGCCAGCAGCAAAGTAGTTCCCAAGACACACAATGAGCAGTTCTTC,TRBJ2-1,TRBV21-1,.,.
CASGGVSSGSHEQFF,TGTGCATCAGGCGGGGTTTCTAGCGGGAGTCATGAGCAGTTCTTC,TRBJ2-1,TRBV7-8,TRBD2,few
CAISESAGQETQYF,TGTGCCATCAGTGAGTCGGCAGGACAAGAGACCCAGTACTTC,TRBJ2-5,TRBV10-3,.,.
CASSPWRGLAYEQYF,TGTGCCAGCAGCCCATGGCGGGGTCTGGCCTACGAGCAGTACTTC,TRBJ2-7,TRBV6-5,.,.
CASSMRQGARSNQPQHF,TGTGCCAGTAGTATGCGGCAGGGGGCGCGGAGCAATCAGCCCCAGCATTTT,TRBJ1-5,TRBV19,TRBD1,.
CASSGTDFTDTQYF,TGTGCCAGCTCAGGGACAGATTTCACAGATACGCAGTATTTT,TRBJ2-3,TRBV18,TRBD1,.
CATSDNRAGDQETQYF,TGTGCCACCAGTGATAACAGAGCAGGGGACCAAGAGACCCAGTACTTC,TRBJ2-5,TRBV24-1,.,.
CASSKVGQGYTGELFF,TGTGCCAGCAGCAAAGTTGGACAGGGTTACACCGGGGAGCTGTTTTTT,TRBJ2-2,TRBV21-1,.,.
CASSPTSGAYEQYF,TGTGCCAGTAGTCCGACTAGCGGAGCCTACGAGCAGTACTTC,TRBJ2-7,TRBV19,TRBD2,.
CASSVTGGNYGYTF,TGTGCCAGCAGTGTGACCGGGGGTAACTATGGCTACACCTTC,TRBJ1-2,TRBV6-6,.,.